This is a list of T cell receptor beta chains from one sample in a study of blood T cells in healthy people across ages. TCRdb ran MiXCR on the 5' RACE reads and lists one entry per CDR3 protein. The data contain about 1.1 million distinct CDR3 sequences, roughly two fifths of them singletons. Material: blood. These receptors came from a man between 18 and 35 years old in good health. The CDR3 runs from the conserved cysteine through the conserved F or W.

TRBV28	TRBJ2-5	CASSLVRIGTQYF
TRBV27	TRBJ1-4	CASSWDRSNEKLFF
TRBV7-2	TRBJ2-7	CASSQSTVGDYEQYF
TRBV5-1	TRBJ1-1	CASSYTRDSFEAFF
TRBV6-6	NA	CASSYSMGGEQYF
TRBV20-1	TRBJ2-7	CSARNPDGSYEQYF
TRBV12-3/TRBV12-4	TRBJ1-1	CASSFRAAEAFF
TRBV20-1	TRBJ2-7	CSATPTWFSPYEQYF
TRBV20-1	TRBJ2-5	CSVSRGVEETQYF
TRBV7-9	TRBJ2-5	CASSLLLGGETQYF
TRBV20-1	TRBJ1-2	CSAGDRGGYTF
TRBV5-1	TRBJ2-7	CASSLAGNSYEQYF
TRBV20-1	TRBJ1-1	CSAQRGQNTEAFF
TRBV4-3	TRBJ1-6	CASSLKGFQSPLHF
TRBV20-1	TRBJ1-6	CSARSGSDNSPLHF
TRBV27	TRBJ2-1	CASSLLGPVDNEQFF
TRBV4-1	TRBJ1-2	CASSRPILRGDGYTF
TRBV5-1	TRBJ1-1	CASSDLQGALTEAFF
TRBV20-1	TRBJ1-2	CSATETGTVSYGYTF
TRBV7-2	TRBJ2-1	CASSLDRTGMSYNEQFF
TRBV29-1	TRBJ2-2	CSVDTGRTGELFF
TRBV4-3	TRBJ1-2	CASSQETGTGNYGYTF
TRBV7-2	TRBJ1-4	CASSLGGQGNEKLFF